This is a list of T cell receptor beta chains from one sample in a study of blood T cell repertoires in COVID-19. This table comes from immunoSEQ multiplex PCR, and its TCRdb copy is limited to in-frame clones, with some not included. Of about 120,000 clones listed, over 65% are singletons. Input material: peripheral blood. These receptors were taken from a woman in her seventies with acute or convalescent COVID-19. Each CDR3 is given with its conserved first and last residue. D genes are given only for firm matches. Expanded clones get a size class; other rows say once, few or many, or leave the size out.

V gene	D gene	clone size	J gene	CDR3 protein	CDR3 DNA
TRBV5-4	.	.	TRBJ2-3	CASSRTGDPTDTQYF	TGTGCCAGCAGCCGTACGGGGGACCCCACAGATACGCAGTATTTT
TRBV11-3	.	.	TRBJ1-2	CASSPTSGNGYTF	TGTGCCAGCAGCCCTACGTCAGGGAACGGCTACACCTTC
TRBV4-3	TRBD1	once	TRBJ1-2	CASSRRTGTVSYGYTF	TGCGCCAGCAGCCGAAGAACCGGGACAGTTAGCTATGGCTACACCTTC
TRBV2	TRBD1	.	TRBJ1-1	CASRTHRGMNTEAFF	TGTGCCAGCAGAACACACAGGGGGATGAACACTGAAGCTTTCTTT
TRBV19	TRBD1	.	TRBJ2-2	CASSISDRVNTGELFF	TGTGCCAGTAGTATTTCCGACAGGGTGAACACCGGGGAGCTGTTTTTT
TRBV5-4	.	.	TRBJ1-1	CASSLGLRRAHMNTEAFF	TGTGCCAGCAGCTTGGGTCTTCGGAGGGCTCACATGAACACTGAAGCTTTCTTT
TRBV4-1	TRBD1	.	TRBJ2-3	CASSQTGGFSTDTQYF	TGCGCCAGCAGCCAAACAGGGGGGTTTAGCACAGATACGCAGTATTTT
TRBV11-3	.	.	TRBJ2-4	CASSLVPDIQYF	TGTGCCAGCAGCTTAGTGCCGGACATTCAGTACTTC
TRBV6-2/TRBV6-3	.	.	TRBJ1-2	CASSSTRGVYGYTF	TGTGCCAGCAGTTCCACCAGGGGCGTCTATGGCTACACCTTC
TRBV30	.	once	TRBJ1-1	CAWSAWSGLVNTEAFF	TGTGCCTGGAGTGCCTGGAGTGGGTTGGTGAACACTGAAGCTTTCTTT
TRBV19	.	few	TRBJ1-4	CATRSRGGLGEKLFF	TGTGCCACCAGGTCACGGGGGGGGCTGGGGGAAAAACTGTTTTTT
TRBV7-2	.	.	TRBJ1-3	CASRPPGNTIYF	TGTGCCAGCAGGCCCCCGGGGAACACCATATATTTT
TRBV3-1/TRBV3-2	TRBD1	.	TRBJ1-1	CASSQDSGQGSFF	TGTGCCAGCAGCCAAGACTCGGGACAGGGGTCTTTCTTT
TRBV7-8	TRBD2	.	TRBJ2-5	CASSLRLAPLGGTQYF	TGTGCCAGCAGCTTGAGACTAGCGCCCTTAGGTGGGACCCAGTACTTC
TRBV6-1	TRBD1	.	TRBJ2-3	CASSEGQTGLITDTQYF	TGTGCCAGCAGTGAAGGGCAGACAGGGTTAATCACAGATACGCAGTATTTT
TRBV19	TRBD2	.	TRBJ2-4	CASSPFLAGGQLNIQYF	TGTGCCAGTAGTCCCTTTCTAGCGGGGGGGCAATTGAACATTCAGTACTTC
TRBV21-1	.	once	TRBJ1-3	CASSKGTASSGNTIYF	TGTGCCAGCAGCAAAGGGACAGCGTCCTCTGGAAACACCATATATTTT
TRBV5-1	.	.	TRBJ1-4	CASSLLLGNEKLFF	TGCGCCAGCAGCTTGTTACTCGGTAATGAAAAACTGTTTTTT
TRBV6-5	TRBD1	.	TRBJ1-2	CASRDRGRMGYGYTF	TGTGCCAGCAGGGACAGGGGGCGCATGGGCTATGGCTACACCTTC
TRBV16	TRBD1	.	TRBJ2-5	CASSQTGGGQETQYF	TGTGCCAGCAGCCAGACAGGGGGCGGACAAGAGACCCAGTACTTC
TRBV19	TRBD2	.	TRBJ2-5	CASSSYGGAQETQYF	TGTGCCAGTAGTTCATACGGGGGGGCCCAAGAGACCCAGTACTTC
TRBV2	TRBD1	.	TRBJ1-3	CASRSYRGAGNTIYF	TGTGCCAGCAGGTCTTACAGGGGAGCTGGAAACACCATATATTTT
TRBV10-3	.	.	TRBJ1-1	CAISYRTGSGEAFF	TGTGCCATCAGCTATAGAACAGGGTCGGGTGAAGCTTTCTTT
TRBV21-1	.	.	TRBJ1-3	CASKNGQGDHTIYF	TGTGCCAGCAAAAATGGACAGGGAGACCACACCATATATTTT
TRBV15	.	.	TRBJ1-5	CATSRDGTGSNQPQHF	TGTGCCACCAGCAGAGACGGAACAGGGAGCAATCAGCCCCAGCATTTT
TRBV7-3	.	.	TRBJ2-2	CASSLSGSGELFF	TGTGCCAGCAGCTTATCAGGGTCCGGGGAGCTGTTTTTT
TRBV7-8	TRBD2	.	TRBJ2-2	CASSLYPPLAGGLTGELFF	TGTGCCAGCAGCTTATATCCCCCTCTAGCGGGGGGGCTTACCGGGGAGCTGTTTTTT
TRBV5-1	TRBD2	.	TRBJ2-3	CASSLAERGPKSTDTQYF	TGCGCCAGCAGCTTGGCCGAGCGGGGGCCCAAGAGCACAGATACGCAGTATTTT
TRBV5-6	TRBD2	.	TRBJ2-2	CASSLYGGGASGELFF	TGTGCCAGCAGCTTGTATGGCGGGGGGGCTTCCGGGGAGCTGTTTTTT
TRBV7-2	.	.	TRBJ2-7	CASSLSRGPYEQYF	TGTGCCAGCAGCTTATCCAGGGGTCCCTACGAGCAGTACTTC
TRBV5-1	TRBD2	.	TRBJ2-1	CASSLAGGGGYGNEQFF	TGCGCCAGCAGCTTGGCCGGCGGGGGAGGGTATGGCAATGAGCAGTTCTTC
TRBV5-1	.	.	TRBJ1-3	CASMMGDRGGNTIYF	TGCGCCAGCATGATGGGAGACCGGGGTGGAAACACCATATATTTT
TRBV2	.	few	TRBJ2-3	CASNRERWNTQYF	TGTGCCAGCAACCGGGAGAGATGGAATACGCAGTATTTT
TRBV7-9	TRBD1	.	TRBJ2-5	CASQQGPQETQYF	TGTGCCAGCCAACAGGGGCCTCAAGAGACCCAGTACTTC
TRBV10-3	TRBD1	.	TRBJ2-7	CATQGARSYEQYF	TGTGCCACGCAGGGGGCGCGGTCCTACGAGCAGTACTTC
TRBV7-9	TRBD1	.	TRBJ1-6	CASSTHRTGVGSSPLHF	TGTGCCAGCAGCACGCATCGGACAGGGGTCGGTAGTTCACCCCTCCACTTT
TRBV19	TRBD1	few	TRBJ1-1	CASRTGDRPLDTEAFF	TGTGCCAGTCGTACGGGGGACAGGCCCCTTGACACTGAAGCTTTCTTT
TRBV4-2	.	.	TRBJ2-3	CASSPRILAGFTDTQYF	TGTGCCAGCAGCCCCCGAATACTAGCAGGTTTCACAGATACGCAGTATTTT
TRBV5-1	.	.	TRBJ1-4	CASRADGEKLFF	TGCGCCAGCAGGGCAGACGGGGAAAAACTGTTTTTT
TRBV5-6	.	few	TRBJ2-7	CASSYRATYEQYF	TGTGCCAGCAGCTACAGGGCTACCTACGAGCAGTACTTC
TRBV6-1	.	.	TRBJ1-2	CASSERGGFGYTF	TGTGCCAGCAGTGAAAGGGGAGGGTTTGGCTACACCTTC
TRBV4-3	.	.	TRBJ1-4	CASSQSGPGVPEKLFF	TGCGCCAGCAGCCAAAGCGGACCGGGGGTTCCTGAAAAACTGTTTTTT
TRBV20-1	TRBD1	.	TRBJ2-2	CSASDRGGGPGELFF	TGCAGTGCTAGTGACAGGGGTGGGGGTCCCGGGGAGCTGTTTTTT
TRBV5-4	TRBD2	.	TRBJ2-2	CASSLRLAGAGELFF	TGTGCCAGCAGCTTGCGACTAGCGGGGGCCGGGGAGCTGTTTTTT
TRBV29-1	.	.	TRBJ1-5	CSVVVRAGQPQHF	TGCAGCGTTGTGGTCAGGGCCGGTCAGCCCCAGCATTTT
TRBV11-3	TRBD1	.	TRBJ2-1	CASSPGQVSYNEQFF	TGTGCCAGCAGCCCCGGACAGGTCTCCTACAATGAGCAGTTCTTC
TRBV7-2	.	.	TRBJ1-5	CASSLAAQPQHF	TGTGCCAGCAGCTTAGCGGCCCAGCCCCAGCATTTT
TRBV7-9	.	once	TRBJ2-5	CASSLATTGPFQETQYF	TGTGCCAGCAGCTTAGCGACGACAGGCCCGTTCCAAGAGACCCAGTACTTC
TRBV4-2	TRBD2	once	TRBJ2-2	CASSYGTSGVWNTGELFF	TGTGCCAGCAGCTACGGGACTAGCGGGGTTTGGAACACCGGGGAGCTGTTTTTT
TRBV7-3	.	once	TRBJ2-2	CASSLISNTGELFF	TGTGCCAGCAGCTTAATATCGAACACCGGGGAGCTGTTTTTT
TRBV19	TRBD1	.	TRBJ1-2	CASSRGTEDYGYTF	TGTGCCAGTAGTCGTGGGACAGAGGACTATGGCTACACCTTC
TRBV30	.	.	TRBJ1-2	CAWSRLSNYGYTF	TGTGCCTGGAGCCGCCTATCTAACTATGGCTACACCTTC